The 24 T cell receptor beta chains listed next were all sequenced from one sample in a study of beta chain features in type 1 diabetes. As every portion of the isolated RNA was reverse transcribed, the sequencing read expressed TCRB transcripts. Only in-frame clones appear in the TCRdb table, and some are missing; sequencing was by immunoSEQ multiplex PCR. Of hundreds of thousands of clones listed, about 14% were seen once; the top ten hold more than 0.08%. The sequenced sample consisted of naive CD4+ T cells from blood. All receptors come from a man between 18 and 35 years old in good health.

This clone was seen only a few times. The genes are TRBV11-2 and TRBJ2-3; D might be TRBD2 (6 bases). Germline-derived CDR1 and CDR2 are SGHAT and FQNNGV. The CDR3 loop spans 15 amino acids. V lost 5 bases and J 2 bases, leaving 14 bases between the germline ends. The CDR3 sequence: CASSPRGLPTDTQYF. DNA for the CDR3: TGTGCCAGCAGCCCCCGGGGGTTGCCCACAGATACGCAGTATTTT.

This clone has just a few counts. This chain uses TRBV7-8 with TRBJ2-1; 7 bases are shared with TRBD2. CDR1 and CDR2 (germline): SGHVS, FQNEAQ. The CDR3 length is 16 residues. V was pared by 0 bases and J by 4 bases, with 6 bases of the junction left unmatched. The CDR3 reads CASSLARAGVYNEQFF. In DNA, the CDR3 is TGTGCCAGCAGCTTAGCTAGGGCGGGGGTTTACAATGAGCAGTTCTTC.

This clone occurred a few times. The J gene is TRBJ2-7, the V gene TRBV7-8; tentatively, D is TRBD2 (5 bases). This CDR3 has 14 amino acids. Trimming removed 6 bases from V and 0 bases from J, with 12 bases in between. CDR1 SGHVS and CDR2 FQNEAQ come from the germline V gene. CDR3 coding DNA: TGTGCCAGCAGACTAGTCGGCAGCTCCTACGAGCAGTACTTC. This encodes CASRLVGSSYEQYF.

This chain connects TRBV15 to TRBJ2-1; 7 nucleotides agree with TRBD2. Per germline, CDR1 LNHNV and CDR2 YYDKDF (reference sequence). With 2 bases clipped from V and 2 bases from J, the junction kept 6 bases outside the gene matches. There are 16 residues in the CDR3. CDR3 sequence (DNA): TGTGCCACCAGCAGACGACTCAGCGGGGCCTACAATGAGCAGTTCTTC. It is translated as CATSRRLSGAYNEQFF.

This chain uses TRBV10-2 with TRBJ1-3; no clear D gene. Germline CDR1 WSHSY, CDR2 SAAADI. V was cut by 4 bases and J by 0 bases, with 10 bases left in between. This CDR3 has 15 amino acids. The CDR3 spells CASSVTVASGNTIYF. CDR3 nucleotide sequence: TGCGCCAGCAGTGTGACGGTGGCCTCTGGAAACACCATATATTTT.

This clone was found a few times. This sequence joins TRBV4-2 and TRBJ2-7; D is ambiguous. The CDR3 covers 13 residues. Trimming removed 4 bases at V and 0 bases at J, with 7 bases between. Germline CDR1 LGHNA, CDR2 YNFKEQ. The CDR3 DNA follows: TGTGCCAGCAGCCGGTCCCTCTCCTACGAGCAGTACTTC. This encodes CASSRSLSYEQYF.

V and J are TRBV2 and TRBJ1-5; TRBD1 matches at 10 bases. Germline loops: CDR1 SNHLY, CDR2 FYNNEI. The CDR3 sequence is 14 residues long. The junction had 3 bases not matched to a gene; V was cut back by 6 bases and J by 4 bases. The CDR3 here is CASSSDRGNQPQHF. The CDR3 DNA reads TGTGCCAGCAGCTCGGACAGGGGGAATCAGCCCCAGCATTTT.

In this sample, this clone turned up a few times. The chain carries TRBV4-1 and TRBJ2-1; D not certain. CDR1 is MGHRA, CDR2 YSYEKL, per germline. With 1 base removed from V and 4 bases from J, the gap between germline ends came to 8 bases. The CDR3 extends over 14 amino acids. The CDR3 reads CASSQVKAYNEQFF. DNA for the CDR3: TGCGCCAGCAGCCAAGTTAAAGCATACAATGAGCAGTTCTTC.

Worth noting for this clone: Other DNA sequences in this specimen translate into the identical CDR3. CDR3: CASSPTGGNYGYTF. The DNA for the CDR3 is TGCGCCAGCAGCCCCACAGGGGGTAACTATGGCTACACCTTC. This rearrangement joins TRBV5-1 to TRBJ1-2, with 8 bases matching TRBD1. The CDR3 is 14 amino acids. From germline, CDR1 is SGHRS and CDR2 YFSETQ. Trimming at V came to 4 bases and at J to 1 base, leaving 3 bases not matched to a gene.

This chain connects TRBV7-2 to TRBJ1-6; a weak D match, TRBD1 (5 bases). Trimming cost V 7 bases and J 1 base, with 11 bases left between them. The CDR3 contains 15 residues. Germline V CDR1 and CDR2: SGHTA, FQGNSA. This chain's CDR3 is CASTWAGSYNSPLHF. Written as DNA, the CDR3 is TGTGCCAGCACCTGGGCAGGGTCCTATAATTCACCCCTCCACTTT. The full variable domain, its missing parts supplied by reference TRBV7-2 and TRBJ1-6, is GAGVSQSPSNKVTEKGKDVELRCDPISGHTALYWYRQSLGQGLEFLIYFQGNSAPDKSGLPSDRFSAERTGGSVSTLTIQRTQQEDSAVYLCASTWAGSYNSPLHFGNGTRLTVT.

This chain links TRBV6-5 with TRBJ2-4; 8 bases are a match to TRBD1. Germline V gives CDR1 MNHEY, CDR2 SVGAGI. V was clipped by 6 bases and J by 6 bases; unmatched bases: 10. The CDR3 sequence is 15 residues long. The DNA for the CDR3 is TGTGCCAGCAGCCGAAAACATGACAGGGGAAACATTCAGTACTTC. Its translation: CASSRKHDRGNIQYF.

The chain recombines TRBV29-1 with TRBJ1-3, with 8 bases lining up with TRBD1. The CDR3 runs 17 residues. Germline CDR1 is SQVTM and CDR2 is ANQGSEA. The J segment lost 0 bases and the V segment lost 4 bases, leaving 11 bases of the junction unmatched. The CDR3 reads CSVGVPTGVLSGNTIYF. Written as DNA, the CDR3 is TGCAGCGTTGGGGTGCCGACAGGGGTCCTCTCTGGAAACACCATATATTTT.

The V gene is TRBV7-8, the J gene TRBJ1-4, with D possibly TRBD1 on 5 matching bases. V lost 5 bases to trimming and J lost 0 bases, with 13 bases between them. Germline lookup yields CDR1 SGHVS and CDR2 FQNEAQ. This CDR3 has 16 amino acids. CDR3 loop: CASSRDRIPTNEKLFF. CDR3 nucleotides: TGTGCCAGCAGCCGAGACAGAATCCCAACTAATGAAAAACTGTTTTTT.

The chain joins TRBV10-3 to TRBJ1-1, with a possible D match to TRBD1 (6 bases). Per germline, CDR1 ENHRY and CDR2 SYGVKD. The length of the CDR3 is 13 residues. V was shortened by 7 bases and J by 3 bases, with 12 bases between the two germline ends. The CDR3 DNA sequence: TGTGCCATCAAGATCACAGGGCACACTGAAGCTTTCTTT. Translating gives CAIKITGHTEAFF.

The rearrangement links TRBV27 to TRBJ1-2; D remains ambiguous. Trimming removed 3 bases from V and 10 bases from J, with 15 bases in between. This CDR3 has 13 residues. Germline V gene data show CDR1 as MNHEY and CDR2 as SMNVEV (reference sequence). CDR3 coding DNA: TGTGCCAGCAGTTTCAATAAGAGGGCGAACTACACCTTC. It specifies CASSFNKRANYTF.

The rearrangement joins TRBV14 to TRBJ2-1; the D gene is possibly TRBD1 (5 bases). Per germline, CDR1 SGHDN and CDR2 FVKESK. The CDR3 is made up of 16 amino acids. V was cut by 0 bases and J by 7 bases, with 16 bases left in between. CDR3 residues: CASSQDKGRIVNEQFF. The CDR3 DNA sequence: TGTGCCAGCAGCCAAGATAAGGGGCGGATAGTTAATGAGCAGTTCTTC.

This clone was seen a few times. The chain couples TRBV4-2 to TRBJ2-1, with TRBD2 matching over 7 bases. The junction had 7 bases not matched to a gene; V was cut back by 0 bases and J by 8 bases. CDR1 is LGHNA and CDR2 is YNFKEQ in the germline V gene. There are 15 residues in the CDR3. The CDR3 spells CASSQDQGLSYEQFF. CDR3 in DNA: TGTGCCAGCAGCCAAGATCAGGGACTATCTTATGAGCAGTTCTTC.

The sample holds a few counts of this clone. The chain joins TRBV25-1 to TRBJ1-6; D possibly corresponds to TRBD1 (5 bases). Trimming removed 3 bases from V and 4 bases from J, with 10 bases in between. The CDR3 runs 15 residues. Per germline, CDR1 MGHDK and CDR2 SYGVNS. The CDR3: CASSEGRDYNSPLHF. Written as DNA, the CDR3 is TGTGCCAGCAGTGAGGGACGGGATTATAATTCACCCCTCCACTTT.

Only a few counts were recorded for this clone. The V and J genes are TRBV6-1 and TRBJ2-1; D is uncertain. Germline assignment: CDR1 MNHNS and CDR2 SASEGT. This CDR3 is 16 amino acids long. Deletions cut 3 bases from V and 7 bases from J, with 19 bases between. Written as DNA, the CDR3 is TGTGCCAGCAGTGAGATAGGGCAGCTCCGAGAGAATGAGCAGTTCTTC. Amino acid sequence: CASSEIGQLRENEQFF.

The chain employs TRBV6-5 and TRBJ2-1; D may be TRBD1 or TRBD2 (5 bases each). The CDR3 runs to 14 residues. Germline-derived CDR1 and CDR2 are MNHEY and SVGAGI. The germline V and J ends were trimmed by 6 bases and 10 bases, with 19 bases remaining between them. CDR3 nucleotide sequence: TGTGCCAGCAGGATGGGACCGGCCAGAAGGGAGCAGTTCTTC. Amino acids: CASRMGPARREQFF.

The V and J genes are TRBV28 and TRBJ2-7, with TRBD1 matching 10 bases. The J segment lost 4 bases and the V segment lost 8 bases, leaving 11 bases of the junction unmatched. This CDR3 has 15 amino acids. Germline values: CDR1 MDHEN, CDR2 SYDVKM. The CDR3 reads CASSWSGQGRYEQYF. The CDR3 DNA follows: TGTGCCAGCTCCTGGTCGGGACAGGGGCGATACGAGCAGTACTTC.

The rearrangement joins TRBV29-1 to TRBJ1-1; tentative D call: TRBD1 (5 bases). Germline V lookup: CDR1 SQVTM, CDR2 ANQGSEA. The CDR3 has 15 amino acids. V lost 1 base, J lost 8 bases, and 20 bases lay in between. DNA of the CDR3: TGCAGCGTTGAAGGGTTGGGCCTGGGACGGACAGAAGCTTTCTTT. It codes for CSVEGLGLGRTEAFF.

The gene calls are TRBV9 and TRBJ1-2; 9 bases map to TRBD1. The CDR3 covers 15 residues. The trim removed 4 bases at V and 8 bases at J, leaving 12 bases unmatched. CDR1 is SGDLS and CDR2 is YYNGEE in the germline V gene. The CDR3 spells CASSSAGTGTFGYTF. The CDR3 DNA sequence: TGTGCCAGCAGCTCGGCCGGGACAGGGACCTTCGGCTACACCTTC.

This clone appeared a few times. The rearrangement uses TRBV27 and TRBJ1-2; the D gene is possibly TRBD1 (6 bases). The V gene lost 5 bases and the J gene lost 7 bases, with 20 bases spanning the gap. Per the germline V gene, CDR1 is MNHEY and CDR2 is SMNVEV (reference sequence). The CDR3 is made up of 15 amino acids. CDR3: CASSPRGSGDGGYTF. The CDR3 region has the DNA TGTGCCAGCAGTCCACGGGGGTCAGGGGATGGTGGCTACACCTTC.